This T cell receptor beta chain was sequenced in a study of siplizumab effects on memory and regulatory T cells. Per germline, CDR1 SNHLY and CDR2 FYNNEI. V gave up 6 bases and J gave up 7 bases, with 16 bases separating them. This CDR3 spans 13 amino acids. Every sample had roughly 9.1 x 10^4 of its TCR templates assayed. Data came from immunoSEQ multiplex PCR; TCRdb stores just in-frame clones and leaves some out. Of more than 85,000 clones in the sample, about 90% were seen once. This clone was observed once. V usage is TRBV2 and J usage is TRBJ2-7, with D perhaps TRBD2 (5 bases). Sequenced: Tregs sorted from blood. This receptor was identified in a human donor in good health. The DNA of the CDR3 is TGTGCCAGCAGAGAGGACGTCGGAGGTGAGCAGTACTTC. Protein sequence: CASREDVGGEQYF.